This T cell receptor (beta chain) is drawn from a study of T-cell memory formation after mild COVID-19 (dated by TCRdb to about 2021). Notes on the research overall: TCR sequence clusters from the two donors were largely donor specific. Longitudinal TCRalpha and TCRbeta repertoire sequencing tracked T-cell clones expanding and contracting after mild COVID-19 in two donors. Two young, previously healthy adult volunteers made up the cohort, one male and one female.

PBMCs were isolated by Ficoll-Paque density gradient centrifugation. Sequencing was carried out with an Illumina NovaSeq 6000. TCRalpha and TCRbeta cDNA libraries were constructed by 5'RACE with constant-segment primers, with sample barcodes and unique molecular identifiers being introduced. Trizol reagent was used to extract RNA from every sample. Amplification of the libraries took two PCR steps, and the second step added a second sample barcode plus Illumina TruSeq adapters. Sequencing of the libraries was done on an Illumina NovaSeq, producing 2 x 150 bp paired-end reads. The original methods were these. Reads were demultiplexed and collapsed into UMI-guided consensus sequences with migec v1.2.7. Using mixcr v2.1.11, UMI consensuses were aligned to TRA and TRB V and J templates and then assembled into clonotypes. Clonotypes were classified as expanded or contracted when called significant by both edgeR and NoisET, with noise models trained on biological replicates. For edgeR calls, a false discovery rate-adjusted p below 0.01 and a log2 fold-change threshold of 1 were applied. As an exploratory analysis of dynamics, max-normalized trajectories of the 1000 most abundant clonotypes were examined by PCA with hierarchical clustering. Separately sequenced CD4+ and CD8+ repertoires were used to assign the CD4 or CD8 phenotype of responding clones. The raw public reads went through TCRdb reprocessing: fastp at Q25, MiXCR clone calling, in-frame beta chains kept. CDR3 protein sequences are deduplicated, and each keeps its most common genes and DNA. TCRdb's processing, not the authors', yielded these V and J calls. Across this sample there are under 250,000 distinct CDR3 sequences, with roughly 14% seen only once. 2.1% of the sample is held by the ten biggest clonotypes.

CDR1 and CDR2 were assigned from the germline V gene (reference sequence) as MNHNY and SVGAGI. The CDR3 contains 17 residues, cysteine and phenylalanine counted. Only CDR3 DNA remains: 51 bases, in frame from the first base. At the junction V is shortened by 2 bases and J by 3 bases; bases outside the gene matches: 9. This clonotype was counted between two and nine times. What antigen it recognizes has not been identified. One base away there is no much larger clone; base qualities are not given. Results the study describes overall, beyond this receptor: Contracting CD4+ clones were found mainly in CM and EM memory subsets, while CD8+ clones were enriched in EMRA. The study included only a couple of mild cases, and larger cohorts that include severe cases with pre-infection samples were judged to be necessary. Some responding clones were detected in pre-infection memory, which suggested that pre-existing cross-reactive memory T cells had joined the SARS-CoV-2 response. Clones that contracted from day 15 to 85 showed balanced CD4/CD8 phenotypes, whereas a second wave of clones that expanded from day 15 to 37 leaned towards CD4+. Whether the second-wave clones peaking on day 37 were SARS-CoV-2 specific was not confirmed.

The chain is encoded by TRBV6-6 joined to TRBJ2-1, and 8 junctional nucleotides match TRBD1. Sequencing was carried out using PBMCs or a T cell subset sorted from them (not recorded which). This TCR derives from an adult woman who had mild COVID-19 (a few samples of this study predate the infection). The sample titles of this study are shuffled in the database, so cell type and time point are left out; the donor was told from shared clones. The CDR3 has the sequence CASSYATDRVLYNEQFF. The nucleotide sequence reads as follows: TGTGCCAGCAGTTACGCCACGGACAGGGTTCTCTACAATGAGCAGTTCTTC.